The 5 T cell receptor beta chains in this list originate from one sample, sequenced in a study of T-cell memory formation after mild COVID-19. Using its own MiXCR run on the 5' RACE reads, TCRdb lists one record per CDR3 protein. The sample shows 55,000 to 70,000 distinct CDR3 sequences, around a quarter of them seen only once. The sample was PBMCs or a T cell subset sorted from them (not recorded which). The receptors originated from a man aged 18 to 35 who had mild COVID-19 (a few samples of this study predate the infection). Cell type and time point are not known.

CDR3: CASSSPGPYEQYV. The CDR3 DNA is TGTGCCAGCAGTAGTCCAGGGCCCTACGAGCAGTACGTC. This sequence joins TRBV6-2 or TRBV6-3 and TRBJ2-7, with D maybe TRBD1 (5 bases). The length of the CDR3 is 13 residues. Per germline, CDR1 MNHEY and CDR2 SVGEGT. V was shortened by 5 bases and J by 2 bases, with 10 bases between the two germline ends.

This clonotype came up a few times. The V call is TRBV12-3 or TRBV12-4, the J call TRBJ1-2; D is ambiguous. The V end was cut by 2 bases, the J end by 2 bases, with 3 bases between. CDR3 length: 12 amino acids. CDR3 sequence: CASSLSNYGYTF. The DNA for the CDR3 is TGTGCCAGCAGTTTAAGCAACTATGGCTACACCTTC.

This clonotype has only a few counts. This rearrangement joins TRBV9 to TRBJ1-2; TRBD1 agrees at 9 bases. V shed 0 bases and J 5 bases; nucleotides not matched to a gene: 2. Germline CDR1 reads SGDLS; CDR2 reads YYNGEE. This CDR3 region has 14 residues. This chain's CDR3 is CASSVGDRVYGYTF. The CDR3 nucleotides read TGTGCCAGCAGCGTAGGGGACAGGGTTTATGGCTACACCTTC.

This clonotype appeared a few times. Here the CDR3 reads CASSWNTEAFF. CDR3 DNA: TGTGCCAGCAGCTGGAACACTGAAGCTTTCTTT. The chain combines TRBV7-9 with TRBJ1-1; D is uncertain. The V and J ends lost 4 bases and 1 base respectively, with 1 base between them. The CDR3 consists of 11 residues. Germline V gives CDR1 SEHNR, CDR2 FQNEAQ (reference sequence).

The chain combines TRBV29-1 with TRBJ2-2; D remains ambiguous. The CDR3 length is 13 residues. Germline CDR1 and CDR2: SQVTM and ANQGSEA. Trimming shortened V by 4 bases and J by 2 bases, and 8 bases separated the two germline ends. CDR3 sequence (DNA): TGCAGCGTTGCCACAGCTAACACCGGGGAGCTGTTTTTT. Its translation: CSVATANTGELFF.